The 16 T cell receptor beta chains below were found in one sample sequenced in a study of shared clonotypes between healthy human individuals (dated by TCRdb to 2018 to 2021). The library was produced with the immunoSEQ multiplex PCR assay. The immuneACCESS repertoire file appears here via TCRdb, limited to in-frame rearrangements. These files lack a portion of the clones; in checked studies, under half of the deficit traces to unresolved V genes, and the cause of the others is not known. The sample table contains approximately 650,000 clones; only one count was recorded for about 95% of them. The ten largest clones capture around 0.11% of the sample. CD8 naive samples were obtained by positive selection for CCR7 among CD45RO-negative cells, yielding a CD45RA+CCR7+ population from which TemRA cells were excluded. Specimen: naive CD8+ T cells sorted from blood. The cell subset or site label, as the study defines it: CD45RA+CCR7+. These receptors were collected from a woman in her 30s in good health.

The gene calls are TRBV5-4 and TRBJ1-1; 7 bases are a match to TRBD1. The J segment lost 1 base and the V segment lost 3 bases, leaving 3 bases of the junction unmatched. This CDR3 region has 14 residues. CDR1 SGHNT and CDR2 YYREEE come from the germline V gene (reference sequence). This chain's CDR3 is CASSYRGGNTEAFF. The CDR3, as DNA: TGTGCCAGCAGCTACAGGGGCGGGAACACTGAAGCTTTCTTT.

The chain is built from TRBV5-1 and TRBJ2-7; D ambiguous. This CDR3 has 13 amino acids. Between the trimmed V and J ends, which lost 0 bases and 2 bases, there was a span of 6 bases. In germline, CDR1 is SGHRS, CDR2 YFSETQ. This chain's CDR3 is CASSLERPYEQYF. The DNA of the CDR3 is TGCGCCAGCAGCTTGGAACGGCCCTACGAGCAGTACTTC.

This chain uses TRBV6-1 with TRBJ2-7; the D gene is possibly TRBD1 (6 bases). V lost 8 bases, J lost 7 bases, and 18 bases lay in between. Germline values: CDR1 MNHNS, CDR2 SASEGT. There are 13 residues in the CDR3. The CDR3 region is CASLQGRPGEQYF. DNA for the CDR3: TGTGCCAGCCTTCAGGGGCGCCCGGGGGAGCAGTACTTC.

The rearrangement uses TRBV5-6 and TRBJ1-2; 7 bases match TRBD1. The length of the CDR3 is 17 residues. The germline gives CDR1 SGHDT, CDR2 YYEEEE. Trimming at V came to 4 bases and at J to 3 bases, leaving 15 bases not matched to a gene. In nucleotides, the CDR3 is TGTGCCAGCAGCCTCCGACAGGGCCCGGCGTGGGACTATGGCTACACCTTC. As protein: CASSLRQGPAWDYGYTF.

This clone was found once. The sample contains more than one DNA sequence encoding this CDR3. The rearrangement links TRBV27 to TRBJ2-1; unclear D gene. Trimming removed 3 bases at V and 8 bases at J, with 5 bases between. This CDR3 comprises 11 residues. Germline V gene lookup returns CDR1 MNHEY and CDR2 SMNVEV (reference sequence). The CDR3 DNA reads TGTGCCAGCAGTTTGGGCGATGAGCAGTTCTTC. Residues: CASSLGDEQFF.

This clone was recorded a few times. The CDR3 region is CASSAQDTEAFF. CDR3 DNA: TGTGCCAGCAGCGCTCAGGACACTGAAGCTTTCTTT. The V call is TRBV9, the J call TRBJ1-1, with D unclear. V gave up 3 bases and J gave up 3 bases, with 6 bases separating them. Germline V gene data show CDR1 as SGDLS and CDR2 as YYNGEE. The CDR3 sequence is 12 residues long.

V is TRBV27 and J is TRBJ2-4; D remains ambiguous. Trimming took off 3 bases at V and 6 bases at J, with 12 bases between the two ends. The CDR3 has 14 residues. The germline V gene has CDR1 MNHEY and CDR2 SMNVEV (reference sequence). The CDR3 DNA follows: TGTGCCAGCAGTTTCTTAGGAGCTGGAAACATTCAGTACTTC. Residues: CASSFLGAGNIQYF.

V and J are TRBV19 and TRBJ1-2; no reliable D call. The CDR3 is 11 residues long. CDR1 is LNHDA and CDR2 is SQIVND in the germline V gene (reference sequence). The V and J ends lost 9 bases and 8 bases respectively, with 13 bases between them. CDR3 protein: CASSEYGGYTF. The CDR3 DNA reads as TGTGCCAGCTCCGAGTACGGGGGCTACACCTTC.

The chain has TRBV6-6 and TRBJ2-7; possibly TRBD1 for D (6 bases). There are 12 residues in the CDR3. Trimming left V 8 bases short and J 5 bases short, with 13 bases between. Germline CDR1 is MNHNY and CDR2 is SVGAGI (reference sequence). The CDR3 is CASLGAGHEQYF. DNA of the CDR3: TGTGCCAGCCTGGGGGCGGGCCACGAGCAGTACTTC.

The V and J genes are TRBV11-2 and TRBJ2-2; D is ambiguous. Germline V gene sequence: CDR1 SGHAT, CDR2 FQNNGV. The CDR3 is 16 residues long. V lost 5 bases to trimming and J lost 3 bases, with 16 bases between them. This CDR3 is CASSLNPGRYTGELFF. CDR3 nucleotides: TGTGCCAGCAGCCTGAACCCGGGCAGGTACACCGGGGAGCTGTTTTTT. Looking up the rest from reference TRBV11-2 and TRBJ2-2 gives the full variable domain: EAGVAQSPRYKIIEKRQSVAFWCNPISGHATLYWYQQILGQGPKLLIQFQNNGVVDDSQLPKDRFSAERLKGVDSTLKIQPAKLEDSAVYLCASSLNPGRYTGELFFGEGSRLTVL.

This chain joins TRBV27 and TRBJ2-1; 12 nucleotides align to TRBD1. The CDR3 is 15 amino acids. The V and J ends lost 4 bases and 5 bases, in that order; junction bases with no gene match: 3. Germline CDR1 MNHEY, CDR2 SMNVEV (reference sequence). CDR3 DNA: TGTGCCAGCAGTTCGGGACAGGGGGCGAACAATGAGCAGTTCTTC. Its translation: CASSSGQGANNEQFF.

V usage is TRBV7-9 and J usage is TRBJ2-7; D might be TRBD2 (6 bases). CDR3 length: 15 residues. V was shortened by 1 base and J by 1 base, with 11 bases between the two germline ends. Germline V CDR1 and CDR2: SEHNR, FQNEAQ (reference sequence). The CDR3 sequence is CASSLDRGFSYEQYF. DNA of the CDR3: TGTGCCAGCAGCTTAGATCGGGGGTTTTCCTACGAGCAGTACTTC.

V and J are TRBV4-1 and TRBJ1-1; TRBD1 agrees at 8 bases. The J segment lost 5 bases and the V segment lost 4 bases, leaving 12 bases of the junction unmatched. This CDR3 is built from 16 residues. Germline V CDR1 and CDR2: MGHRA, YSYEKL. DNA of the CDR3: TGCGCCAGCAGCCCCTATATACTAACAGGGGGAACTGAAGCTTTCTTT. Protein product: CASSPYILTGGTEAFF.

This chain joins TRBV30 and TRBJ1-2; the D gene is possibly TRBD1 (5 bases). Trimming took off 0 bases at V and 6 bases at J, with 14 bases between the two ends. CDR3 length: 14 amino acids. The germline V gene has CDR1 GTSNPN and CDR2 SVGIG (reference sequence). DNA of the CDR3: TGTGCCTGGAGTGTACTTGCAGGGCCTGATGGCTACACCTTC. It encodes CAWSVLAGPDGYTF.

The chain joins TRBV4-1 to TRBJ2-2; D perhaps matches TRBD2 (5 bases). The CDR3 contains 16 residues. V lost 0 bases to trimming and J lost 7 bases, with 15 bases between them. Germline values: CDR1 MGHRA, CDR2 YSYEKL. The DNA of the CDR3 is TGCGCCAGCAGCCAAGATCGCGTGGGAGAGGACGGGGAGCTGTTTTTT. This gives the protein CASSQDRVGEDGELFF.

This sequence joins TRBV28 and TRBJ2-5, with 10 bases matching TRBD1. The CDR3 length is 14 residues. Germline V gene sequence: CDR1 MDHEN, CDR2 SYDVKM. V lost 6 bases, J lost 4 bases, and 5 bases stayed unmatched. The CDR3 DNA reads as TGTGCCAGCAGCCCCGACAGGGGGCCAGAGACCCAGTACTTC. It yields the protein CASSPDRGPETQYF.